The T cell receptor beta chain under discussion was sequenced for a study of T-cell memory formation after mild COVID-19 (dated by TCRdb to the early 2020s). For the study in its entirety: TCR sequence clusters from the two donors were largely donor specific. T-cell clones expanding and contracting after mild COVID-19 in a couple of donors were tracked by longitudinal TCRalpha and TCRbeta repertoire sequencing. The cohort comprised two young, previously healthy adult volunteers, one female and one male.

Ficoll-Paque density gradient centrifugation was the method used to isolate PBMCs. Measured from the cysteine to the phenylalanine, the CDR3 is 14 residues long. Just the 42-base CDR3 DNA is kept, in frame starting at base 1. CDR1 and CDR2, per the germline V gene (reference sequence), are DFQATT and SNEGSKA. The junction carries 13 bases between V and J, which are trimmed by 4 bases and 2 bases respectively. The run used an Illumina NovaSeq 6000. Using 5'RACE with constant-segment primers, TCRalpha and TCRbeta cDNA libraries were constructed, with sample barcodes and unique molecular identifiers added in the process. Trizol reagent was used to extract RNA from every sample. The libraries were amplified in two PCR steps, and the second step added a second sample barcode and Illumina TruSeq adapters. Sequencing of libraries was performed on an Illumina NovaSeq with 2 x 150 bp paired-end reads. The original pipeline was this. With migec v1.2.7, reads were demultiplexed and then collapsed into UMI-guided consensus sequences. Using mixcr v2.1.11, the UMI consensuses were aligned to TRA and TRB V and J templates and assembled into clonotypes. Clonotypes were classified as expanded or contracted when called significant by both edgeR and NoisET, with noise models trained on biological replicates. For edgeR calls, the thresholds were a false discovery rate-adjusted p below 0.01 and a log2 fold-change of 1. As an exploratory analysis of dynamics, max-normalized trajectories of the 1000 most abundant clonotypes were examined by PCA with hierarchical clustering. Each responding clone was given a CD4 or CD8 phenotype based on the CD4+ and CD8+ repertoires, which had been sequenced separately. TCRdb passed the public sequencing reads through fastp at Q25 and MiXCR, retaining productive beta sequences. One record per CDR3 amino acid sequence lists the most common genes and DNA. None of the V and J calls come from the authors' own analysis; TCRdb made them. For this sample the table gives hundreds of thousands of distinct CDR3 sequences, of which roughly 18% were detected only once. The leading ten clones occupy about 11% of the sample.

Results the study describes overall, beyond this receptor: Contracting CD4+ clones were found mainly in CM and EM memory subsets, while CD8+ clones were enriched in EMRA. Balanced CD4/CD8 phenotypes were observed for clones contracting from day 15 to 85, whereas a bias towards CD4+ was observed for a second wave of clones expanding from day 15 to 37. Only a couple of mild cases were covered by the study, and larger cohorts that include severe cases with pre-infection samples were considered necessary. SARS-CoV-2 specificity was not confirmed for the second-wave clones peaking on day 37. The detection of some responding clones in pre-infection memory suggests that pre-existing cross-reactive memory T cells joined the SARS-CoV-2 response.

As regards this clonotype: Its antigen is not yet known. No base-level quality is on record; no much larger clone is a single base apart.

Recombination linked TRBV20-1 to TRBJ2-3, with an unclear D gene assignment. The TCR was taken from an adult woman who had mild COVID-19 (a few samples of this study predate the infection). The sample titles of this study are shuffled in the database, so cell type and time point are left out; the donor was told from shared clones. Specimen: PBMCs or a T cell subset sorted from them (not recorded which). The nucleotide sequence is TGCAGTGCTACGGACCAGCCGCACACAGATACGCAGTATTTT. It is translated as CSATDQPHTDTQYF.